This is a list of T cell receptor beta chains from one sample in a study of cytomegalovirus exposure and HLA in healthy donors. Some clones are missing from TCRdb's copy, which holds only in-frame ones; the method was immunoSEQ multiplex PCR. The sample records 150,000 to 250,000 clones, 85% being singletons. Sequenced material: PBMCs. The receptors stem from a woman between 45 and 65 years old in good health and CMV-seronegative. The CDR3 runs from the conserved cysteine through the conserved F or W. A D gene is named only where the DNA matches it firmly. The size field is filled for only some rows; it gives once, few, many or a size class.

abundance | j_gene | v_gene | d_gene | CDR3aa | CDR3nt
. | TRBJ2-7 | TRBV18 | TRBD2 | CASSPRGTDYEQYF | TGTGCCAGCTCACCGCGGGGGACGGACTACGAGCAGTACTTC
. | TRBJ2-3 | TRBV6-1 | TRBD1 | CASSRRDRGTDTQYF | TGTGCCAGCAGTCGGAGGGACAGGGGAACAGATACGCAGTATTTT
. | TRBJ2-3 | TRBV5-1 | . | CASSFRDTYPDTQYF | TGCGCCAGCAGCTTCCGGGACACCTACCCAGATACGCAGTATTTT
. | TRBJ2-7 | TRBV7-3 | TRBD1 | CASSYGPGGYEQYF | TGTGCCAGCAGCTACGGGCCAGGGGGCTACGAGCAGTACTTC
. | TRBJ2-1 | TRBV10-2 | TRBD2 | CASILAGGYNEQFF | TGCGCCAGCATCCTAGCGGGAGGATACAATGAGCAGTTCTTC
. | TRBJ2-7 | TRBV29-1 | . | CSVDKGVWPYEQYF | TGCAGCGTTGATAAAGGGGTTTGGCCCTACGAGCAGTACTTC
. | TRBJ2-2 | TRBV2 | TRBD2 | CASNYGTSGSRDGELFF | TGTGCCAGCAATTACGGGACTAGCGGGAGTCGGGACGGGGAGCTGTTTTTT
. | TRBJ1-3 | TRBV7-2 | . | CASSLGGPDRISGNTIYF | TGTGCCAGCAGCTTAGGGGGCCCCGACAGAATCTCTGGAAACACCATATATTTT
. | TRBJ2-2 | TRBV2 | TRBD2 | CASREGIAGENGELFF | TGTGCCAGCAGGGAAGGGATAGCGGGAGAAAACGGGGAGCTGTTTTTT
. | TRBJ1-5 | TRBV27 | . | CASSPTGRNQPQHF | TGTGCCAGCAGTCCAACAGGAAGGAATCAGCCCCAGCATTTT
. | TRBJ1-5 | TRBV6-1 | . | CASSEAGQVSNQPQHF | TGTGCCAGCAGTGAAGCGGGGCAGGTTAGCAATCAGCCCCAGCATTTT
. | TRBJ2-5 | TRBV4-1 | TRBD2 | CASSQGLAETQYF | TGCGCCAGCAGCCAGGGACTAGCGGAGACCCAGTACTTC
. | TRBJ1-2 | TRBV19 | TRBD1 | CASSSIPGTGAGNYGYTF | TGTGCCAGTAGTAGTATCCCCGGGACAGGGGCAGGAAACTATGGCTACACCTTC
once | TRBJ1-2 | TRBV27 | TRBD1 | CATGDRRTYGYTF | TGTGCCACAGGGGACAGGAGGACCTATGGCTACACCTTC
. | TRBJ2-1 | TRBV18 | . | CASSLQMGASYNEQFF | TGTGCCAGCTCCCTGCAAATGGGCGCCTCCTACAATGAGCAGTTCTTC
once | TRBJ2-7 | TRBV19 | . | CASSSQRADEQYF | TGTGCCAGTAGTTCCCAGCGGGCGGACGAGCAGTACTTC
. | TRBJ1-1 | TRBV10-1 | TRBD1 | CAVSAGTGAAVGTEAFF | TGCGCCGTAAGTGCCGGGACAGGGGCCGCCGTGGGAACTGAAGCTTTCTTT
once | TRBJ2-3 | TRBV6-5 | . | CASSYLADADTQYF | TGTGCCAGCAGTTACCTAGCAGATGCAGATACGCAGTATTTT
once | TRBJ1-1 | TRBV12-5 | . | CASARMEGTEAFF | TGTGCTAGTGCCAGGATGGAGGGCACTGAAGCTTTCTTT
. | TRBJ2-3 | TRBV18 | . | CASSPPPLGAADTQYF | TGTGCCAGCTCACCCCCCCCACTAGGCGCGGCAGATACGCAGTATTTT
. | TRBJ2-1 | TRBV18 | . | CASSPDTLAGFF | TGTGCCAGCTCACCAGACACCCTGGCGGGGTTCTTC
. | TRBJ2-5 | TRBV6-5 | TRBD1 | CASTPARGPGKTQYF | TGTGCCAGCACCCCAGCAAGGGGGCCAGGGAAGACCCAGTACTTC
. | TRBJ2-2 | TRBV9 | . | CASSVASNTGELFF | TGTGCCAGCAGCGTAGCCTCGAACACCGGGGAGCTGTTTTTT
. | TRBJ2-7 | TRBV27 | TRBD2 | CASSGSRGGSHEQYF | TGTGCCAGCAGTGGCTCCCGGGGGGGTTCCCACGAGCAGTACTTC
. | TRBJ2-1 | TRBV7-9 | . | CATAGVDYNEQFF | TGTGCCACCGCGGGTGTTGATTACAATGAGCAGTTCTTC
. | TRBJ1-5 | TRBV27 | . | CASSPRINGNQPQHF | TGTGCCAGCAGTCCTAGGATAAATGGGAATCAGCCCCAGCATTTT
few | TRBJ2-5 | TRBV28 | . | CASSAGGAEETQYF | TGTGCCAGCAGCGCTGGGGGGGCCGAAGAGACCCAGTACTTC
. | TRBJ1-2 | TRBV7-9 | . | CASSLIADRHYGYTF | TGTGCCAGCAGCTTAATTGCTGACAGACACTATGGCTACACCTTC